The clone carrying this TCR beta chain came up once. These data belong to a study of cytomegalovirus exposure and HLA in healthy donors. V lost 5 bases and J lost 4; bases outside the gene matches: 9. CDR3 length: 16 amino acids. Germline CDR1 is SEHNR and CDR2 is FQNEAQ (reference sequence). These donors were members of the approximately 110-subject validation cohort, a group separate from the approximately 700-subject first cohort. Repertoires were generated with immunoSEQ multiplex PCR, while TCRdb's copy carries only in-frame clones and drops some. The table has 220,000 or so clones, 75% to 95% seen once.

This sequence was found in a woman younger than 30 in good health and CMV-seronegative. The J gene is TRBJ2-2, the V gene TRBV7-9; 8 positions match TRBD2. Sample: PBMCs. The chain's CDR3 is CASSPTAGGGTGELFF. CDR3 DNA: TGTGCCAGCAGCCCCACGGCGGGAGGCGGCACCGGGGAGCTGTTTTTT.